Detailed here is one TCR beta chain. Its matching antigen is unknown. The data belong to a study of beta chain features in type 1 diabetes. Study-level findings and limits: Researchers report that Type 1 diabetes patients had moderately but significantly shorter TCRB CDR3s across all four CD4+ subsets. cDNA-based reads could over-represent cells with high TCR expression.

CDR1 MNHEY and CDR2 SVGAGI come from the germline V gene. J gave up 2 bases and V 4 bases, and 5 bases lay outside the gene matches. The CDR3 runs to 14 residues. Expressed TCRB transcripts were sequenced because the entire RNA isolate underwent reverse transcription. Here immunoSEQ multiplex PCR was the method, and the copy in TCRdb shows in-frame clones only, minus some. The profile shows roughly 150,000 clones, 7.8% of them singletons. The receptor comes from a woman aged 40-49 years with type 1 diabetes. The sequencing input was central memory CD4+ T cells from blood. V gene TRBV6-5 combines with J gene TRBJ2-7; TRBD1 matches at 7 bases. The CDR3 loop is CASSLKGGPYEQYF. The CDR3 DNA sequence: TGTGCCAGCAGTTTGAAAGGGGGCCCCTACGAGCAGTACTTC.